Listed below are T cell receptor beta chains from one sample, sequenced in a study of cytomegalovirus exposure and HLA in healthy donors. TCRdb's copy holds only in-frame clones and misses some; the assay was immunoSEQ multiplex PCR. The table records about 98,000 clones, less than 85% of them present only once. Sequencing was done on a sample of PBMCs. The receptors derive from a male donor in good health and CMV-seronegative. The CDR3 runs from the conserved cysteine through the conserved F or W. A D gene is named only where the DNA matches it firmly. Size tells how often a clone was seen (once, few, many) or the class of an expanded clone, and some rows leave it out.

TRBD1	-	TRBJ1-1	TRBV29-1	CSVETTGAAFF	TGCAGCGTGGAAACGACAGGGGCCGCTTTCTTT
TRBD1	once	TRBJ1-5	TRBV6-1	CASRDRGAGQPQHF	TGTGCCAGCAGAGACAGGGGGGCCGGTCAGCCCCAGCATTTT
-	-	TRBJ1-1	TRBV28	CASSLWPTLQANTEAFF	TGTGCCAGCAGTTTATGGCCTACTCTCCAGGCAAACACTGAAGCTTTCTTT
TRBD2	-	TRBJ2-1	TRBV30	CAWRGGRAYNEQFF	TGTGCCTGGAGGGGCGGGAGGGCCTACAATGAGCAGTTCTTC
TRBD2	-	TRBJ2-3	TRBV5-1	CASSLVTSGYTDTQYF	TGCGCCAGCAGCTTGGTCACTAGCGGGTACACAGATACGCAGTATTTT
TRBD2	once	TRBJ2-3	TRBV2	CASSGLGGLAGSTDTQYF	TGTGCCAGCAGTGGGTTAGGAGGACTAGCGGGGAGCACAGATACGCAGTATTTT
TRBD1	-	TRBJ1-3	TRBV5-1	CASSPGTGSQFSGNTIYF	TGCGCCAGCAGCCCCGGGACAGGGAGTCAATTCTCTGGAAACACCATATATTTT
TRBD1	few	TRBJ1-1	TRBV6-6	CASSNRGMNTEAFF	TGTGCCAGCAGCAACAGGGGAATGAACACTGAAGCTTTCTTT
-	-	TRBJ1-1	TRBV18	CASSAKTGEVTEAFF	TGTGCCAGCTCAGCCAAAACGGGGGAGGTGACTGAAGCTTTCTTT
TRBD1	-	TRBJ2-2	TRBV29-1	CSVPRTGKVTGELFF	TGCAGCGTTCCCAGGACAGGGAAGGTCACCGGGGAGCTGTTTTTT
-	-	TRBJ2-7	TRBV5-1	CASSPFSGPSYEQYF	TGCGCCAGCAGCCCCTTCAGCGGACCCTCCTACGAGCAGTACTTC
TRBD2	-	TRBJ2-1	TRBV11-3	CASSLGGTSGHNEQFF	TGTGCCAGCAGCTTAGGGGGGACTAGCGGGCACAATGAGCAGTTCTTC
TRBD1	-	TRBJ2-1	TRBV7-7	CASSLAPDRGQFF	TGTGCCAGCAGCTTAGCGCCAGACAGGGGGCAGTTCTTC
-	-	TRBJ2-1	TRBV5-1	CASSFLARNEQFF	TGCGCCAGCAGCTTCCTAGCGAGGAATGAGCAGTTCTTC
-	-	TRBJ2-7	TRBV27	CASSFRAGEQYF	TGTGCCAGCAGTTTTAGGGCGGGGGAGCAGTACTTC
TRBD1	few	TRBJ1-2	TRBV28	CASSRQGARGGYTF	TGTGCCAGCAGTCGTCAGGGGGCGCGAGGTGGCTACACCTTC
-	-	TRBJ1-2	TRBV5-4	CASSHRTDSYGYTF	TGTGCCAGCAGCCATCGGACAGATTCGTATGGCTACACCTTC
-	-	TRBJ2-7	TRBV28	CASSQRHPTAYEQYF	TGTGCCAGCAGCCAAAGACATCCCACCGCCTACGAGCAGTACTTC
-	few	TRBJ2-7	TRBV18	CASSPPTGLTLYEQYF	TGTGCCAGCTCACCACCGACAGGACTTACCCTATACGAGCAGTACTTC
-	-	TRBJ1-3	TRBV5-6	CASSLAGQFGNTIYF	TGTGCCAGCAGCTTGGCCGGACAGTTTGGAAACACCATATATTTT
TRBD1	few	TRBJ1-4	TRBV9	CASSVGSWTGGAELFF	TGTGCCAGCAGCGTAGGGTCTTGGACAGGGGGCGCGGAACTGTTTTTT
TRBD2	-	TRBJ2-5	TRBV2	CASSRGASGMVGETQYF	TGTGCCAGCAGTAGAGGTGCTAGCGGGATGGTTGGGGAGACCCAGTACTTC
-	-	TRBJ1-4	TRBV6-1	CASSGHSGLFF	TGTGCCAGCAGTGGACACAGTGGGCTGTTTTTT
-	-	TRBJ2-3	TRBV6-1	CASTETDTQYF	TGTGCCAGCACGGAGACAGATACGCAGTATTTT
-	-	TRBJ2-7	TRBV7-9	CSSSLSGDEQYF	TGTTCCAGCAGCTTATCGGGGGACGAGCAGTACTTC
TRBD2	-	TRBJ2-2	TRBV25-1	CASSEYPLAGGNNGELFF	TGTGCCAGCAGTGAATACCCCTTAGCGGGAGGGAACAACGGGGAGCTGTTTTTT
-	-	TRBJ1-2	TRBV5-6	CASSSNLSGPRGYGYTF	TGTGCCAGCAGCTCCAACCTTAGCGGGCCCCGGGGCTATGGCTACACCTTC
-	-	TRBJ1-4	TRBV5-5	CASSLVDGLEKLFF	TGTGCCAGCAGCTTGGTCGACGGACTCGAAAAACTGTTTTTT
TRBD2	-	TRBJ2-2	TRBV7-2	CASSVGTIYTGELFF	TGTGCCAGCAGCGTCGGGACTATTTACACCGGGGAGCTGTTTTTT
-	-	TRBJ2-2	TRBV28	CASSPRTGMRNTGELFF	TGTGCCAGCAGTCCGCGAACAGGGATGCGGAACACCGGGGAGCTGTTTTTT
TRBD1	-	TRBJ2-7	TRBV2	CASSRMSPGQGYHEQYF	TGTGCCAGCTCCCGAATGAGCCCGGGACAGGGTTACCACGAGCAGTACTTC
TRBD1	-	TRBJ2-5	TRBV28	CASSQPTGGLTWGQETQYF	TGTGCCAGCAGTCAGCCCACAGGGGGCCTTACTTGGGGGCAAGAGACCCAGTACTTC
TRBD2	-	TRBJ2-7	TRBV7-3	CASSLQASGTYEQYF	TGTGCCAGCAGCTTACAGGCTAGCGGGACCTACGAGCAGTACTTC
-	-	TRBJ2-3	TRBV6-5	CASSLDRLSSTDTQYF	TGTGCCAGCAGTTTGGACAGACTTTCGAGCACAGATACGCAGTATTTT
-	-	TRBJ2-2	TRBV5-1	CASSLEPATNTGELFF	TGCGCCAGCAGCTTGGAGCCCGCTACGAACACCGGGGAGCTGTTTTTT
TRBD1	-	TRBJ2-7	TRBV25-1	CASSDSGTVAYEQYF	TGTGCCAGCAGTGACTCCGGGACAGTTGCCTACGAGCAGTACTTC
-	-	TRBJ2-7	TRBV20-1	CSAQTAVQYF	TGCAGTGCCCAGACGGCGGTGCAGTACTTC
-	few	TRBJ1-3	TRBV6-6	CASKTPGHSGNTIYF	TGTGCCAGTAAGACCCCAGGGCACTCTGGAAACACCATATATTTT
-	-	TRBJ1-5	TRBV25-1	CASSDPGFQPQHF	TGTGCCAGCAGTGATCCGGGGTTTCAGCCCCAGCATTTT
-	few	TRBJ1-1	TRBV5-1	CASSLTGGNTEAFF	TGCGCCAGCAGCTTGACTGGTGGGAACACTGAAGCTTTCTTT
TRBD2	once	TRBJ2-2	TRBV28	CASMKGRGGGELFF	TGTGCCAGCATGAAGGGGAGGGGTGGCGGGGAGCTGTTTTTT
-	-	TRBJ2-7	TRBV19	CASSIVSRGGYEQYF	TGTGCCAGTAGTATAGTCAGTAGAGGGGGCTACGAGCAGTACTTC